The sample holds many counts of the clone carrying this T cell receptor (beta chain). Antigen: not known. The data were obtained in a study of identical twins. Study-level results: Out-of-frame alpha sequences common to twins exhibited a surplus of low generation probability. Abundant cord blood beta clonotypes carried fewer insertions; memory repertoires showed none.

Looked up from germline, CDR1 is MNHEY and CDR2 is SVGAGI. The CDR3 runs 16 residues. The V gene lost 0 bases and the J gene lost 4 bases, with 15 bases spanning the gap. One entry per CDR3 protein, called by TCRdb with MiXCR from the 5' RACE reads. This sample yields about 520,000 distinct CDR3 sequences, of which approximately 22% are seen a single time; approximately 0.95% belongs to the top ten. These data are also associated with another study on T cells expressing NK-cell markers. That report notes: Among the experiments, several used an anti-gamma-delta TCR antibody to restrict sorting to alpha-beta TCR T cells. Dominant NKG2C+ clonotypes were found to form roughly 1.0-7.5% of CD8+ T cells in five to seven donors.

V gene TRBV6-5 combines with J gene TRBJ2-5; no clear D gene. Sequenced: CD4+ T cells sorted from blood. This clonotype was obtained from a woman aged 18-35 years in good health. CDR3 in DNA: TGTGCCAGCAGTTACTCGTTCTCGGTAGACCGAGAGACCCAGTACTTC. It codes for CASSYSFSVDRETQYF.